These 21 T cell receptor beta chains originate from one sample sequenced in a study of cytomegalovirus exposure and HLA in healthy donors. The study ran its PCR with 60 Vbeta and 13 Jbeta primers. Profiled with immunoSEQ multiplex PCR; TCRdb holds only in-frame clones, not every one. The table has over 150,000 clones, roughly 80% seen once. Sequenced sample: PBMCs. All receptors derive from a young man in good health and CMV-seronegative.

The chain carries TRBV7-9 and TRBJ1-2; possible D gene TRBD1, 6 bases. Germline lookup yields CDR1 SEHNR and CDR2 FQNEAQ (reference sequence). V was trimmed by 5 bases and J by 0 bases, leaving 10 bases between them. This CDR3 has 14 residues. Written as DNA, the CDR3 is TGTGCCAGCAGCGAACAGGGAGCTAACTATGGCTACACCTTC. Amino acids: CASSEQGANYGYTF.

The chain uses TRBV7-9 and TRBJ2-7; 8 bases are a match to TRBD1. V trimming: 5 bases; J trimming: 7 bases; junction bases outside the gene matches: 10. Germline assignment: CDR1 SEHNR and CDR2 FQNEAQ (reference sequence). The CDR3 runs to 14 residues. CDR3 loop: CASSPGRGLREQYF. DNA of the CDR3: TGTGCCAGCAGCCCGGGCAGGGGGCTGAGGGAGCAGTACTTC.

The CDR3 nucleotides read TGTGCCAGCAGCTTGGTCGGGGAGTTTGGAGATACGCAGTATTTT. Amino acid sequence: CASSLVGEFGDTQYF. The rearrangement links TRBV5-4 to TRBJ2-3; D is perhaps TRBD2 (5 bases). CDR1 and CDR2 (germline): SGHNT, YYREEE (reference sequence). V lost 0 bases and J 5 bases, leaving 13 bases between the germline ends. The CDR3 is 15 amino acids.

The rearrangement links TRBV4-3 to TRBJ2-7, with 11 bases lining up with TRBD1. The CDR3 has 15 residues. V lost 1 base and J lost 4; bases outside the gene matches: 3. Germline CDR1 and CDR2: LGHNA and YSLEER. CDR3 coding DNA: TGCGCCAGCAGCCAAGCGGGACAGGGGGTGTACGAGCAGTACTTC. It translates to CASSQAGQGVYEQYF.

The J gene is TRBJ2-7, the V gene TRBV9; 7 bases line up with TRBD2. Losses at the gene ends were 4 bases for V and 5 bases for J; bases not matched to a gene: 6. Germline V gene sequence: CDR1 SGDLS, CDR2 YYNGEE. The CDR3 runs 13 residues. The CDR3 protein is CASSLEGGNEQYF. In DNA, the CDR3 is TGTGCCAGCAGCCTTGAGGGAGGGAACGAGCAGTACTTC.

The chain combines TRBV4-1 with TRBJ2-7, with TRBD2 as a possible D gene (6 bases). Germline values: CDR1 MGHRA, CDR2 YSYEKL. There are 15 residues in the CDR3. The V and J ends lost 6 bases and 0 bases respectively, with 15 bases between them. The CDR3 reads CASRKAASDSYEQYF. The CDR3 bases are TGCGCCAGCAGGAAGGCGGCTAGCGACTCCTACGAGCAGTACTTC.

CDR3 residues: CASSRQGDTEAFF. In nucleotides, the CDR3 is TGTGCCAGCAGCCGACAGGGGGACACTGAAGCTTTCTTT. This chain joins TRBV7-8 and TRBJ1-1, with TRBD1 matching 9 bases. V was clipped by 5 bases and J by 3 bases; unmatched bases: 1. The CDR3 loop spans 13 amino acids. The germline V gene has CDR1 SGHVS and CDR2 FQNEAQ.

The genes are TRBV28 and TRBJ1-3; TRBD1 matches 8 bases. Germline values: CDR1 MDHEN, CDR2 SYDVKM. The V segment lost 5 bases and the J segment 6 bases; nucleotides outside the gene matches: 6. The CDR3 is made up of 14 amino acids. CDR3 protein: CASSPADRENTIYF. CDR3 DNA sequence: TGTGCCAGCAGTCCAGCGGACAGGGAAAACACCATATATTTT.

Of note for this clone: Only one base separates this from a far larger clonotype, so it likely reflects a read error. The J gene is TRBJ2-3, the V gene TRBV4-1; TRBD2 aligns across 13 bases. The CDR3 is 16 amino acids. Germline CDR1 is MGHRA and CDR2 is YSYEKL. With V trimmed by 0 bases and J by 4 bases, 1 base remained unmatched. The CDR3 loop reads CASSQELAGGPDTQYF. CDR3 DNA sequence: TGCGCCAGCAGCCAAGAACTAGCGGGAGGGCCAGATACGCAGTATTTT.

This clone was seen only once. The gene calls are TRBV6-6 and TRBJ2-5; 7 positions agree with TRBD2. Looked up from germline, CDR1 is MNHNY and CDR2 is SVGAGI (reference sequence). The CDR3 sequence is 15 residues long. The V gene end was trimmed by 2 bases and the J gene end by 5 bases; junction bases not matched to a gene: 8. CDR3 bases: TGTGCCAGCAGTTACGGGGGGGGAGATGGGGAGACCCAGTACTTC. Translation: CASSYGGGDGETQYF.

This clone has more than one count but fewer than ten. The V gene is TRBV6-5, the J gene TRBJ2-5; possibly TRBD1 for D (7 bases). The CDR3 covers 15 residues. V was shortened by 0 bases and J by 7 bases, with 15 bases between the two germline ends. CDR1 is MNHEY and CDR2 is SVGAGI in the germline V gene. This CDR3 reads CASSYSEGAQVTQYF. For the CDR3, the DNA is TGTGCCAGCAGTTACTCGGAGGGGGCGCAGGTGACCCAGTACTTC.

The rearrangement links TRBV19 to TRBJ2-1, with TRBD1 as a possible D gene (6 bases). Germline CDR1 reads LNHDA; CDR2 reads SQIVND (reference sequence). CDR3 length: 15 amino acids. V was shortened by 6 bases and J by 8 bases, with 20 bases between the two germline ends. CDR3 nucleotide sequence: TGTGCCAGTAGACGGAACAGGGTACTCGGGGATGAGCAGTTCTTC. Its translation: CASRRNRVLGDEQFF.

As regards this clone: Compared with germline, one end of the junction differs, possibly owing to a read error. The chain recombines TRBV7-9 with TRBJ2-1, with 13 positions matching TRBD2. Germline CDR1 SEHNR, CDR2 FQNEAQ (reference sequence). The CDR3 is 16 amino acids. The CDR3 DNA follows: TGTTCCAGCAGCCCCAGCGGACTAGCGGGAGTCAATGAGCAGTTCTTC. Its protein product is CSSSPSGLAGVNEQFF.

V is TRBV11-2 and J is TRBJ2-7, with TRBD1 matching 9 bases. Germline V lookup: CDR1 SGHAT, CDR2 FQNNGV. This CDR3 is 15 amino acids long. J lost 2 bases, V lost 5 bases, and 7 bases had no gene match. The CDR3 DNA follows: TGTGCCAGCAGCCAACCTGGGGACAGGGCCTACGAGCAGTACTTC. This gives the protein CASSQPGDRAYEQYF.

The chain carries TRBV18 and TRBJ2-1, with 8 bases that match TRBD2. The CDR3 sequence is 16 residues long. Per the germline V gene, CDR1 is KGHSH and CDR2 is LQKENI. The V gene end was trimmed by 0 bases and the J gene end by 6 bases; junction bases not matched to a gene: 7. This CDR3 reads CASSPPTGRGFNEQFF. DNA of the CDR3: TGTGCCAGCTCACCACCCACCGGGAGGGGATTCAATGAGCAGTTCTTC.

This chain joins TRBV30 and TRBJ2-7; 11 bases fit TRBD1. Germline V gives CDR1 GTSNPN, CDR2 SVGIG (reference sequence). This CDR3 has 14 residues. V was clipped by 3 bases and J by 1 base; unmatched bases: 2. DNA for the CDR3: TGTGCCTGGAGCGGGACAGGGGGTTCCTACGAGCAGTACTTC. Translation: CAWSGTGGSYEQYF. Supplemented by reference TRBV30 and TRBJ2-7, the full variable domain reads SQTIHQWPATLVQPVGSPLSLECTVEGTSNPNLYWYRQAAGRGLQLLFYSVGIGQISSEVPQNLSASRPQDRQFILSSKKLLLSDSGFYLCAWSGTGGSYEQYFGPGTRLTVT.

The gene calls are TRBV30 and TRBJ1-1; 7 bases are shared with TRBD1. The CDR3 runs 15 residues. V lost 4 bases and J lost 0; bases outside the gene matches: 8. Germline V gene lookup returns CDR1 GTSNPN and CDR2 SVGIG (reference sequence). The CDR3 DNA follows: TGTGCCTGGACATACCTCGACAGGGTGAACACTGAAGCTTTCTTT. This encodes CAWTYLDRVNTEAFF.

The count of this clone is one. The chain has TRBV30 and TRBJ1-1; 7 bases line up with TRBD1. CDR1 is GTSNPN and CDR2 is SVGIG in the germline V gene (reference sequence). CDR3 size: 15 residues. J gave up 4 bases and V 3 bases, and 11 bases lay outside the gene matches. The CDR3 protein is CAWRGDRAARTEAFF. In DNA, the CDR3 is TGTGCCTGGAGGGGCGACAGGGCCGCGCGCACTGAAGCTTTCTTT.

The table lists this clone with a few counts. The V and J genes are TRBV10-3 and TRBJ2-2, with a weak D call TRBD2 (5 bases). The germline CDR1 and CDR2 sequences are ENHRY and SYGVKD. The CDR3 runs to 14 residues. The V end lost 2 bases, the J end lost 5 bases, and 9 bases lay between the germline ends. The CDR3 is CAISERDRTGELFF. The CDR3 bases are TGTGCCATCAGTGAGCGGGATCGAACCGGGGAGCTGTTTTTT.

The table lists this clone with a count of one. The chain employs TRBV27 and TRBJ2-3, with 9 bases matching TRBD2. CDR3 length: 15 amino acids. CDR1 is MNHEY and CDR2 is SMNVEV in the germline V gene (reference sequence). J was trimmed by 2 bases and V by 5 bases; bases with no gene match: 5. The CDR3 bases are TGTGCCAGCAGTCAGCGGGAGGCCTACACAGATACGCAGTATTTT. It is translated as CASSQREAYTDTQYF.

This sequence joins TRBV28 and TRBJ2-3; D perhaps matches TRBD1 (5 bases). This CDR3 region has 15 residues. The germline gives CDR1 MDHEN, CDR2 SYDVKM. V lost 2 bases and J lost 1, with 10 bases in between. CDR3 DNA sequence: TGTGCCAGCAGTTTACAGGGAAAGGGCACAGATACGCAGTATTTT. Residues: CASSLQGKGTDTQYF.